Listed below are T cell receptor beta chains from one sample, sequenced in a study of technical replicates of blood from several donors. TCRdb's table, derived via immunoSEQ multiplex PCR, lists solely in-frame clones and lacks some. In the table there are 85,000 to 100,000 clones, approximately 96% of which are singletons. Specimen: T cells isolated from PBMCs. The receptors shown here come from a human donor in good health. Each CDR3 is given with its conserved first and last residue. The D gene is left open where the match is weak. Part of the rows lack a size; the others show once, few, many or a class for expanded clones.

J: TRBJ2-4
D: TRBD2
size: NA
V: TRBV29-1
CDR3: CSVLAVAKNIQYF
DNA: TGCAGCGTTCTAGCGGTAGCCAAAAACATTCAGTACTTC

J: TRBJ1-2
D: NA
size: NA
V: TRBV5-4
CDR3: CASRKYGGASGYTF
DNA: TGTGCCAGCCGAAAATATGGGGGGGCAAGTGGCTACACCTTC

J: TRBJ1-5
D: TRBD1
size: NA
V: TRBV6-6
CDR3: CASSWDSSNQPQHF
DNA: TGTGCCAGCAGTTGGGACAGTAGCAATCAGCCCCAGCATTTT

J: TRBJ2-3
D: TRBD2
size: NA
V: TRBV7-9
CDR3: CASSRGDYDTDTQYF
DNA: TGTGCCAGCAGCCGAGGGGACTATGACACAGATACGCAGTATTTT

J: TRBJ2-1
D: NA
size: NA
V: TRBV5-1
CDR3: CASSTIAANYNEQFF
DNA: TGCGCCAGCAGCACGATAGCGGCAAACTACAATGAGCAGTTCTTC

J: TRBJ1-2
D: TRBD1
size: NA
V: TRBV7-9
CDR3: CASSLGQGDGYTF
DNA: TGTGCCAGCAGCTTGGGACAGGGGGATGGCTACACCTTC

J: TRBJ1-6
D: NA
size: once
V: TRBV11-3
CDR3: CASSLDRVSPLHF
DNA: TGTGCCAGCAGCTTAGACAGGGTTTCACCCCTCCACTTT

J: TRBJ1-1
D: NA
size: once
V: TRBV19
CDR3: CASSIPGTPEAFF
DNA: TGTGCCAGTAGTATCCCAGGGACACCCGAAGCTTTCTTT

J: TRBJ2-7
D: TRBD1
size: NA
V: TRBV18
CDR3: CASSPPRTGEDYEQYF
DNA: TGTGCCAGCTCACCACCCCGGACAGGGGAGGACTACGAGCAGTACTTC

J: TRBJ2-3
D: NA
size: NA
V: TRBV27
CDR3: CASSPGGTDTQYF
DNA: TGTGCCAGCAGCCCGGGCGGGACAGATACGCAGTATTTT

J: TRBJ2-7
D: NA
size: NA
V: TRBV7-9
CDR3: CASSLTGETSYEQYF
DNA: TGTGCCAGCAGTCTTACGGGGGAAACCTCCTACGAGCAGTACTTC

J: TRBJ2-5
D: TRBD1
size: NA
V: TRBV27
CDR3: CASSPSRQGGETQYF
DNA: TGTGCCAGCAGTCCCAGCCGACAGGGTGGGGAGACCCAGTACTTC

J: TRBJ2-6
D: NA
size: once
V: TRBV11-3
CDR3: CASSLEARLIISGANVLTF
DNA: TGTGCCAGCAGCTTAGAGGCCAGGTTAATCATATCTGGGGCCAACGTCCTGACTTTC

J: TRBJ1-4
D: TRBD1
size: NA
V: TRBV5-1
CDR3: CASSLAGTGGDEKLFF
DNA: TGCGCCAGCAGCTTGGCCGGGACAGGGGGCGATGAAAAACTGTTTTTT

J: TRBJ2-7
D: TRBD2
size: NA
V: TRBV28
CDR3: CASSFSSGVTYEQYF
DNA: TGTGCCAGCAGTTTCTCTAGCGGGGTAACCTACGAGCAGTACTTC

J: TRBJ2-3
D: NA
size: NA
V: TRBV18
CDR3: CASSDRSPILTDTQYF
DNA: TGTGCCAGCTCAGATCGAAGCCCAATACTCACAGATACGCAGTATTTT

J: TRBJ2-7
D: TRBD2
size: NA
V: TRBV28
CDR3: CASSFPKRGAGGPSGEQYF
DNA: TGTGCCAGCAGTTTTCCCAAAAGGGGCGCGGGAGGGCCGTCAGGCGAGCAGTACTTC

J: TRBJ1-5
D: NA
size: NA
V: TRBV2
CDR3: CASSEERGQHF
DNA: TGTGCCAGCAGTGAAGAAAGGGGCCAGCATTTT